This is a list of T cell receptor beta chains from one sample in a study of OX40 agonist ivuxolimab in advanced cancers. This table comes from immunoSEQ multiplex PCR, and its TCRdb copy is limited to in-frame clones, with some not included. The table shows some 140,000 clones, with 75% to 95% occurring only once. The sequences come from CD4+ or CD8+ T cells sorted from blood, collected in a trial of the OX40 agonist ivuxolimab. Receptors were obtained from an adult with an advanced solid tumor such as melanoma, head and neck, liver or kidney cancer. The CDR3 runs from the conserved cysteine through the conserved F or W. The D gene is left open where the match is weak. Size tells how often a clone was seen (once, few, many) or the class of an expanded clone, and some rows leave it out.

j_call | v_call | clone_size | d_call | cdr3_nt | cdr3_aa
TRBJ2-7 | TRBV7-9 | - | TRBD2 | TGTGCCAGCAGCTTAGGAGCGGGAGGTTCCTACGAGCAGTACTTC | CASSLGAGGSYEQYF
TRBJ2-1 | TRBV2 | - | TRBD2 | TGTGCCAGCAATATCCTAGCGGGAGGGCCCGGTGAGCAGTTCTTC | CASNILAGGPGEQFF
TRBJ2-1 | TRBV28 | - | - | TGTGCCAGCAGTTTATTTGCTAGCGCTCAAAATGAGCAGTTCTTC | CASSLFASAQNEQFF
TRBJ2-1 | TRBV28 | - | - | TGTGCCAGCAGCCGCCTTTACAATGAGCAGTTCTTC | CASSRLYNEQFF
TRBJ1-1 | TRBV9 | - | - | TGTGCCAGCAGCCCTCAGGGTGCGGGGATGAACACTGAAGCTTTCTTT | CASSPQGAGMNTEAFF
TRBJ1-1 | TRBV2 | - | TRBD1 | TGTGCCAGAGAGACAGGGGGCCGGGGGGACACTGAAGCTTTCTTT | CARETGGRGDTEAFF
TRBJ2-3 | TRBV12-5 | once | - | TGTGCTAGTGGGCCGACCACAGATACGCAGTATTTT | CASGPTTDTQYF
TRBJ1-1 | TRBV5-4 | - | TRBD1 | TGTGCCAGCAGCTTAGGACAGGGACGGACTGAAGCTTTCTTT | CASSLGQGRTEAFF
TRBJ2-1 | TRBV28 | - | TRBD2 | TGTGCCATCCTAAGCGGGAGAATGGGCAATGAGCAGTTCTTC | CAILSGRMGNEQFF
TRBJ2-5 | TRBV5-4 | once | TRBD1 | TGCGCCAGCAGCCATCCCGAAGAGGACAGGGGGCCGGGGGAGACCCAGTACTTC | CASSHPEEDRGPGETQYF
TRBJ2-7 | TRBV7-9 | - | TRBD2 | TGTGCCAGCACTGGATGGACTAGCGGGAGTTACGAGCAGTACTTC | CASTGWTSGSYEQYF
TRBJ2-7 | TRBV10-3 | - | TRBD1 | TGTGCCATCAGTGAGTCGTTCGGACAGGGAATCTACGAGCAGTACTTC | CAISESFGQGIYEQYF
TRBJ1-2 | TRBV20-1 | once | - | TGCAGTGCGAAAGGGAGCGGCTACACCTTC | CSAKGSGYTF
TRBJ2-5 | TRBV10-3 | - | TRBD1 | TGTGCCATCAGTGTCAGAGGGGGCGGAGTAAATGTAGAGACCCAGTACTTC | CAISVRGGGVNVETQYF
TRBJ1-2 | TRBV27 | - | - | TGTGCCAGCAGTCGGAAGTACAGGGATGCCAACTATGGCTACACCTTC | CASSRKYRDANYGYTF
TRBJ2-5 | TRBV11-2 | - | - | TGTGCCAGCAGCTTAGGGGGTTCTCAAGAGACCCAGTACTTC | CASSLGGSQETQYF
TRBJ1-5 | TRBV6-5 | - | - | TGTGCCAGCAGGGCCGGCGGGAATGCTCAGCCCCAGCATTTT | CASRAGGNAQPQHF
TRBJ1-6 | TRBV6-6 | - | - | TGTGCCAGCAGTTACTCGGAAGGCCGATCCAATTCACCCCTCCACTTT | CASSYSEGRSNSPLHF
TRBJ1-2 | TRBV28 | - | - | TGTGCCAGCAGTTCGATCCGGGGGGCAGACTATGGCTACACCTTC | CASSSIRGADYGYTF
TRBJ1-6 | TRBV4-1 | - | - | TGCGCCAGCAGCCAAGAGTCGAGAGGGCTGGGTTCACCCCTCCACTTT | CASSQESRGLGSPLHF
TRBJ2-7 | TRBV20-1 | - | - | TGCAGCTACCCGGGGTCCTACGAGCAGTACTTC | CSYPGSYEQYF
TRBJ1-1 | TRBV7-9 | - | - | TGTGCCAGCAGCCCCCGGACAGTCATGAACACTGAAGCTTTCTTT | CASSPRTVMNTEAFF